This T cell receptor (beta chain) emerged from a study of blood T cell repertoires in COVID-19. At the level of the study: PBMCs, B-cell-depleted T cells, or T cells were the source of the cDNA or gDNA that made up the material.

Deletions cut 1 base from V and 6 bases from J, with 13 bases between. Germline CDR1 and CDR2: SNHLY and FYNNEI. CDR3 length: 15 residues. Original data processing: For nucleated cells, counts were estimated from reference gene primer amplification. Assay used: immunoSEQ multiplex PCR; TCRdb lists only in-frame clones, some missing. V, J and clone size are those of that table, while D and trimming were read from the DNA. The sample lists roughly 380,000 clones, over 85% seen once, with roughly 3.9% in the top ten. J is TRBJ1-5 and V is TRBV2; D is uncertain. Sequencing was performed on peripheral blood. This TCR derives from an older woman with COVID-19, enrolled during active disease. The CDR3 loop reads CASSEDRVGGQPQHF. In DNA form, the CDR3 reads TGTGCCAGCAGTGAAGACCGAGTGGGAGGTCAGCCCCAGCATTTT.